This T cell receptor (beta chain) was sequenced during a study of graft-versus-host responses after intestinal transplantation. Looked up from germline, CDR1 is SEHNR and CDR2 is FQNEAQ (reference sequence). The CDR3 has 16 amino acids. The method was immunoSEQ multiplex PCR; TCRdb's version includes in-frame clones alone and lacks a portion of them. The sample has 30,000 to 50,000 clones, roughly 95% seen once; the top ten hold less than 0.25%. Notes on the study in general: Maximum circulating GvH clone levels tracked with early post-transplant HvG decreases. GvH clones occurred in recipient marrow; some first appeared in ileum or blood.

In regard to this clone: Its antigen is unknown. Relative to the germline gene, one junction end is altered; a read error may explain this.

This rearrangement joins TRBV7-9 to TRBJ2-3; maybe TRBD1 (6 bases). The sample in question was unstimulated CD8+ T cells sorted from spleen or lymph node cells, obtained before transplant. The TCR sequence derives from a human donor who was the organ donor for an intestinal transplant. The CDR3 DNA is TGTGCCAGCAGCTTAGTGGGCGGCCTATCGACAGGTACGCAGTATTTT. Amino acid sequence: CASSLVGGLSTGTQYF.